This T cell receptor (beta chain) was retrieved from a study of shared clonotypes between healthy human individuals. Points from the study as a whole: Estimated richness was generally greater in naive than memory subsets.

Genomic DNA (from each subset) was split evenly across several immunoSEQ plates. The repertoire was sequenced with immunoSEQ multiplex PCR; TCRdb's copy has only in-frame clones and lacks some. The sample shows over 2 million clones, about nine tenths of them seen only once. About this clone: No antigen is known for it.

Germline V gene data show CDR1 as MNHEY and CDR2 as SVGAGI. The J segment lost 7 bases and the V segment lost 6 bases, leaving 4 bases of the junction unmatched. The CDR3 has 15 residues. The specimen was naive CD4+ T cells from PBMCs. Subset meaning: CD45RA+ positively selected. The chain recombines TRBV6-5 with TRBJ2-2; 14 positions match TRBD2. This TCR was recovered from a man aged 18-30 years in good health. Some clones in this sample may be carry-over from other donors' samples. This CDR3 is CASSRLAGGIGELFF. The CDR3 DNA follows: TGTGCCAGCAGCAGACTAGCGGGGGGGATCGGGGAGCTGTTTTTT.